This record covers a single TCR beta chain. This clonotype was seen ten or more times. Its antigen remains undetermined. No base-level quality is on record; no much larger clone is a single base apart. This record belongs to a study of T cell repertoires in cytomegalovirus infection (dated by TCRdb to about 2019). Regarding the research as a whole: Donor HLA type was relevant to the analysis, as public TCR beta signatures indicated carriage of CMV infection together with the matching HLA type.

General conclusions and limits of the study: The ex vivo response was dominated by HLA-C-restricted CMV-specific TCR beta clonotypes, which also provided the single most frequent clonotype in two of eight donors. Carriers of CMV infection plus the relevant HLA type were discriminated by the cumulative frequency of public TCR beta family members in the study cohort and in an independent 352-donor cohort.

Instrument on record: Illumina HiSeq 1500. The raw public reads went through TCRdb reprocessing: fastp at Q25, MiXCR clone calling, in-frame beta chains kept. CDR3 protein duplicates are merged, each entry listing the most common genes and DNA. This sample comprises fewer than 700,000 distinct CDR3 sequences, less than 25% of them detected only once. Of the sample, approximately 8.2% falls within the top ten clones. This receptor was taken from a human donor in good health (CMV status not recorded). Some clones in this sample may be carry-over from other donors' samples. Sequenced sample: CD8+ T cells from PBMCs.

The CDR3 amino acid sequence is: CASIGRDPLSSYNEQFF. The nucleotides read TGTGCCAGCATCGGCAGGGACCCGCTGAGCTCCTACAATGAGCAGTTCTTC. The rearrangement joined TRBV6-2 or TRBV6-3 to TRBJ2-1; the D segment may tentatively be TRBD1 or TRBD2, each giving 5 matched bases. From a lookup of the germline V gene, CDR1 and CDR2 are MNHEY and SVGEGT. The CDR3 covers 17 residues, taking in both the cysteine and the phenylalanine. The DNA shown is the 51-base CDR3, in frame from base 1. V is reduced by 7 bases and J by 0 bases, leaving a spacing of 19 bases between them.